The clone carrying this T cell receptor beta chain came up a few times. Per the germline V gene, CDR1 is MDHEN and CDR2 is SYDVKM. The CDR3 is made up of 15 amino acids. The ends were cut back, 6 bases at V and 2 bases at J, with 17 bases in the middle. These data originate in a study of blood T cells in healthy people across ages. PCR was performed a second time for about 7 to 12 cycles using a sample-barcoded 5' primer and a J-beta primer mix. TCRdb ran MiXCR on the 5' RACE reads and lists one entry per CDR3 protein. The sample lists 1.5 million to 2 million distinct CDR3 sequences, 28% occurring once.

This chain uses TRBV28 with TRBJ2-7; D is perhaps TRBD1 or TRBD2 (5 bases each). The sequence derives from a woman aged 25 to 39 in good health. Material: blood. CDR3 DNA: TGTGCCAGCAGCCAGACCCGGGACCTCCCCTACGAGCAGTACTTC. Translated, it gives CASSQTRDLPYEQYF.